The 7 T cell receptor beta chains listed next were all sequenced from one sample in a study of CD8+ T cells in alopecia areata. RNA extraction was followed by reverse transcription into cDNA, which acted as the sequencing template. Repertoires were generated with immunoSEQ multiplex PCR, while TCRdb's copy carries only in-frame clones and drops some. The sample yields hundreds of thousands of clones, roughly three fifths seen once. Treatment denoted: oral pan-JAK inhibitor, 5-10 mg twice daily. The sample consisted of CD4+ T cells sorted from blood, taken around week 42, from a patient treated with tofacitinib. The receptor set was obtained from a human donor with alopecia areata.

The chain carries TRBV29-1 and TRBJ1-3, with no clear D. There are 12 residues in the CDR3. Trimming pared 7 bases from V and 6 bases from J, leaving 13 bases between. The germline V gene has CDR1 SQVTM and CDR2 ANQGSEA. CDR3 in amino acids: CSARTLVNTIYF. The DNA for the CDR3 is TGCAGCGCCCGGACTCTGGTAAACACCATATATTTT.

The CDR3 loop is CASSLRSWGAVNNEQFF. The CDR3 DNA is TGTGCCAGCAGCTTAAGGTCTTGGGGGGCAGTTAACAATGAGCAGTTCTTC. The chain couples TRBV11-2 to TRBJ2-1, with D possibly called TRBD1 or TRBD2 (6 bases each). The CDR3 spans 17 residues. Trimming took 2 bases from V and 5 from J, leaving 19 bases between them. The germline CDR1 and CDR2 sequences are SGHAT and FQNNGV.

CDR3 sequence: CSGQVLDGAFF. CDR3 in DNA: TGCAGCGGGCAAGTATTGGATGGAGCTTTCTTT. The chain links TRBV29-1 to TRBJ1-1; D is unresolved. V was pared by 7 bases and J by 10 bases, with 16 bases between. The CDR3 is made up of 11 amino acids. The V gene's germline CDR1 is SQVTM and CDR2 ANQGSEA.

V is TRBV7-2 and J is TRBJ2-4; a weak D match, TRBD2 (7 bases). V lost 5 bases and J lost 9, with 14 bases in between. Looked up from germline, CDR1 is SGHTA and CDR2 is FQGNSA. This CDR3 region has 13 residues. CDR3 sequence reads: CASSQTGGSIQYF. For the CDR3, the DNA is TGTGCCAGCAGCCAGACAGGCGGGAGCATTCAGTACTTC.

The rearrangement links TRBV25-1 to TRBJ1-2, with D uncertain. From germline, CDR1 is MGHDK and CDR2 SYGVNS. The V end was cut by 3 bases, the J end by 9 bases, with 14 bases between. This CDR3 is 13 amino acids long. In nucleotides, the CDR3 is TGTGCCAGCAGTGAGGGTCCTGGATTGAGCTACACCTTC. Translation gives CASSEGPGLSYTF.

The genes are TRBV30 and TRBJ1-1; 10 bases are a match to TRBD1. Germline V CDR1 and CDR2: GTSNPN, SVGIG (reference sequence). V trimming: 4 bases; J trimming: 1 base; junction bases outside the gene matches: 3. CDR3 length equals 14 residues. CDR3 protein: CAWTRDRGNTEAFF. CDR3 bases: TGTGCCTGGACCCGGGACAGGGGGAACACTGAAGCTTTCTTT.

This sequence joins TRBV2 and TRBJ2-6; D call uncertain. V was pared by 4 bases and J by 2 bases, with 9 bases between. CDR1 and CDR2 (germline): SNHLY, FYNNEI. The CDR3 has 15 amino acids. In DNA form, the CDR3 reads TGTGCCAGCAGTGCACATCAGACTGGGGCCAACGTCCTGACTTTC. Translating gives CASSAHQTGANVLTF.